This note documents a single T cell receptor beta chain sequence. The data were obtained in a study of blood T cell repertoires in COVID-19. Study at large: Sites across the United States, Italy and Spain contributed samples from acute and convalescent COVID-19. In each case, the material was cDNA or gDNA derived from T cells, B-cell-depleted T cells, or PBMCs.

Profiled with immunoSEQ multiplex PCR; TCRdb holds only in-frame clones, not every one. The sample shows about 280,000 clones, 85% to 90% of them seen only once. V was pared by 3 bases and J by 9 bases, with 8 bases of the junction left unmatched. Germline V gene sequence: CDR1 SEHNR, CDR2 FQNEAQ (reference sequence). The CDR3 runs 15 residues. Sequenced input: peripheral blood. V usage is TRBV7-9 and J usage is TRBJ2-1, with TRBD2 identical over 10 bases. This clonotype was obtained from a human donor in a cohort sampled during active COVID-19. CDR3: CASSLSSGRVPEQFF. The CDR3 bases are TGTGCCAGCAGCTTGTCTAGCGGGAGAGTCCCTGAGCAGTTCTTC.